The clone carrying this TCR beta chain appeared many times. This CDR3 has 17 residues. Trimming removed 0 bases at V and 1 base at J, with 15 bases between. CDR1 and CDR2 (germline): PRHDT, FYEKMQ (reference sequence). The data originate from a study of blood T cell repertoires in COVID-19. Study-wide context: PBMCs, B-cell-depleted T cells, or T cells were the source of the cDNA or gDNA that made up the material.

The repertoire was sequenced with immunoSEQ multiplex PCR; TCRdb's copy has only in-frame clones and lacks some. The sample carries about 400,000 clones, over 75% recorded once. Sequenced input: PBMCs or T cells enriched from blood (not recorded which). The clonotype comes from a woman in her 30s with acute COVID-19. V is TRBV13 and J is TRBJ1-1, with D possibly being TRBD1 (6 bases). The CDR3 here is CASSLGSPAGENTEAFF. The CDR3 DNA reads as TGTGCCAGCAGCTTAGGGTCTCCGGCAGGGGAGAACACTGAAGCTTTCTTT.